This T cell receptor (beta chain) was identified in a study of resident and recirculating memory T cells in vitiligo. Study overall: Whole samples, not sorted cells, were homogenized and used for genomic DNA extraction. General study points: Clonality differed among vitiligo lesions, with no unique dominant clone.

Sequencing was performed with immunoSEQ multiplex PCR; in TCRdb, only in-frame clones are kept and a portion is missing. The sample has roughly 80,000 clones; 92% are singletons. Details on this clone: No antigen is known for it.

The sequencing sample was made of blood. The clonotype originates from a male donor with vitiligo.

CDR3 in amino acids: CASRAPGSPSYEQYF. The DNA for the CDR3 is TGTGCCAGCAGAGCCCCAGGTTCACCCTCCTACGAGCAGTACTTC. This sequence joins TRBV28 and TRBJ2-7; no clear D gene. The germline CDR1 and CDR2 sequences are MDHEN and SYDVKM. The length of the CDR3 is 15 residues. V was cut by 6 bases and J by 0 bases, with 15 bases left in between. Complete variable domain (other parts from reference TRBV28 and TRBJ2-7): DVKVTQSSRYLVKRTGEKVFLECVQDMDHENMFWYRQDPGLGLRLIYFSYDVKMKEKGDIPEGYSVSREKKERFSLILESASTNQTSMYLCASRAPGSPSYEQYFGPGTRLTVT.